Here is one T cell receptor beta chain with its context. Germline CDR1 DFQATT, CDR2 SNEGSKA (reference sequence). Trimming left V 3 bases short and J 3 bases short, with 11 bases between. This CDR3 comprises 13 residues. This entry comes from a study of blood T cell repertoires in COVID-19. In the study overall: Sites across the United States, Italy and Spain contributed samples from acute and convalescent COVID-19.

Repertoires were generated with immunoSEQ multiplex PCR, while TCRdb's copy carries only in-frame clones and drops some. This sample carries around 230,000 clones, about four fifths of them seen once, and the ten largest clones take 2.5% to 3%. The clonotype was recovered from a woman in her thirties or forties with active or convalescent COVID-19. The gene calls are TRBV20-1 and TRBJ1-1, with D maybe TRBD1 (5 bases). The sequenced sample consisted of peripheral blood. The CDR3 sequence: CSASRGSDTEAFF. The CDR3 nucleotides are TGCAGTGCTAGTAGGGGATCTGACACTGAAGCTTTCTTT.